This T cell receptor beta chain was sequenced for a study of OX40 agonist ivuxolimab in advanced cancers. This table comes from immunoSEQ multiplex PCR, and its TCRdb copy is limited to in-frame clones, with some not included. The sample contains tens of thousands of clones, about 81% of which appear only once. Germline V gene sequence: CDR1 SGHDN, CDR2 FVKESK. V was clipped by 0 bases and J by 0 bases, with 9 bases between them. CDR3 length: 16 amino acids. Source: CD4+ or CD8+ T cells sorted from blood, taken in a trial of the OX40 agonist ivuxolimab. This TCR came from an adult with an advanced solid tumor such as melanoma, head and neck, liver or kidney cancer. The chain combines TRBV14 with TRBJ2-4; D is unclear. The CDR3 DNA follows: TGTGCCAGCAGCCAAGACGGGCGACTAGCCAAAAACATTCAGTACTTC. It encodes CASSQDGRLAKNIQYF.